This entry features one T cell receptor (beta chain) sequence. Its cognate antigen is unknown. TCRdb called the RT-PCR reads again in MiXCR, with one record for every CDR3 protein. The sample shows roughly 650,000 distinct CDR3 sequences, 14% of them seen only once. The data stem from a study of response to subunit inactivated influenza vaccine. Study-level results: Authors suggested each seasonal flu vaccination may recruit only limited numbers of new T cells.

Trimming removed 6 bases from V and 2 bases from J, with 14 bases in between. This CDR3 contains 15 residues. In germline, CDR1 is SGHAT, CDR2 FQNNGV. The sequence derives from a man in his fifties or sixties who received an inactivated influenza vaccine. The chain joins TRBV11-2 to TRBJ2-1, with D perhaps matching TRBD1 or TRBD2 (6 bases each). Sequencing was performed on PBMCs from blood, taken around two weeks before vaccination. In DNA form, the CDR3 reads TGTGCCAGCAGGAGTGTGAGGGGGGCCTACAATGAGCAGTTCTTC. It translates to CASRSVRGAYNEQFF. The whole variable domain, filled in from reference TRBV11-2 and TRBJ2-1, reads EAGVAQSPRYKIIEKRQSVAFWCNPISGHATLYWYQQILGQGPKLLIQFQNNGVVDDSQLPKDRFSAERLKGVDSTLKIQPAKLEDSAVYLCASRSVRGAYNEQFFGPGTRLTVL.